These 24 T cell receptor beta chains share one sample of origin, sequenced in a study of blood T cell repertoires in COVID-19. Assay used: immunoSEQ multiplex PCR; TCRdb lists only in-frame clones, some missing. The top ten hold approximately 7% of the sample, which has around 25,000 clones, under 90% seen once. Source material: peripheral blood. These TCRs come from a man between 65 and 80 years old with acute or convalescent COVID-19.

Written as DNA, the CDR3 is TGTGCCAGCAGTGAGTCCCGGGACAGGGACTCCTACGAGCAGTACTTC. This translates into CASSESRDRDSYEQYF. V gene TRBV6-1 combines with J gene TRBJ2-7; 9 nucleotides agree with TRBD1. In germline, CDR1 is MNHNS, CDR2 SASEGT. V gave up 3 bases and J gave up 0 bases; unmatched junction bases: 6. This CDR3 has 16 residues.

This clone was detected only once. This chain joins TRBV19 and TRBJ1-3, with TRBD1 as a possible D gene (5 bases). The germline gives CDR1 LNHDA, CDR2 SQIVND (reference sequence). This CDR3 comprises 15 residues. V lost 3 bases and J lost 1, with 10 bases in between. The DNA for the CDR3 is TGTGCCAGTAGTATCTCAGGACAATCTGGAAACACCATATATTTT. Encoded protein: CASSISGQSGNTIYF.

The chain is built from TRBV11-3 and TRBJ2-3; 7 positions agree with TRBD2. Looked up from germline, CDR1 is SGHNT and CDR2 is YENEEA. The CDR3 is made up of 16 amino acids. V lost 1 base to trimming and J lost 2 bases; unmatched junction nucleotides: 6. In DNA, the CDR3 is TGTGCCAGCAGCTTAGGGCCAGCGGGGTCCACAGATACGCAGTATTTT. It translates to CASSLGPAGSTDTQYF. The full variable domain, rest sourced from reference TRBV11-3 and TRBJ2-3, is EAGVVQSPRYKIIEKKQPVAFWCNPISGHNTLYWYLQNLGQGPELLIRYENEEAVDDSQLPKDRFSAERLKGVDSTLKIQPAELGDSAVYLCASSLGPAGSTDTQYFGPGTRLTVL.

V is TRBV14 and J is TRBJ2-7; 12 bases match TRBD2. The CDR3 contains 17 residues. J gave up 3 bases and V 0 bases, and 6 bases lay outside the gene matches. Germline V gene data show CDR1 as SGHDN and CDR2 as FVKESK. CDR3 sequence: CASSQDLPSGRGYEQYF. CDR3 nucleotides: TGTGCCAGCAGCCAAGACCTGCCTAGCGGGAGGGGCTACGAGCAGTACTTC.

The chain is built from TRBV27 and TRBJ2-5; D might be TRBD2 (5 bases). Germline assignment: CDR1 MNHEY and CDR2 SMNVEV (reference sequence). V was cut by 3 bases and J by 9 bases, with 5 bases left in between. The CDR3 is 10 residues long. The CDR3 loop reads CASSLGAQYF. The CDR3 bases are TGTGCCAGCAGTTTGGGAGCCCAGTACTTC.

The rearrangement uses TRBV12-5 and TRBJ2-5; D call uncertain. Germline V gene lookup returns CDR1 LGHNT and CDR2 FRNRAP. The CDR3 runs 15 residues. Trimming took off 7 bases at V and 2 bases at J, with 17 bases between the two ends. The CDR3 is CASAPKAPIQETQYF. In DNA form, the CDR3 reads TGTGCTAGTGCCCCCAAAGCCCCGATACAAGAGACCCAGTACTTC.

V gene TRBV30 combines with J gene TRBJ1-4; D call uncertain. Germline values: CDR1 GTSNPN, CDR2 SVGIG (reference sequence). This CDR3 has 12 residues. CDR3 sequence (DNA): TGTGCTCGGACGGGGAGGGATGAAAAACTGTTTTTT. This codes for CARTGRDEKLFF.

V and J are TRBV21-1 and TRBJ2-3; the table calls TRBD2, which could not be checked here. TRBV21-1 is given as a pseudogene. This CDR3 is built from 17 residues. In DNA, the CDR3 is TGTGCCAGCCCCCTGGTAGATCTAGCGGGAGGCACAGATACGCAGTATTTT. Encoded protein: CASPLVDLAGGTDTQYF.

The chain joins TRBV25-1 to TRBJ2-3; no firm D call. Germline V CDR1 and CDR2: MGHDK, SYGVNS. Trimming took off 3 bases at V and 2 bases at J, with 9 bases between the two ends. The CDR3 has 14 amino acids. The CDR3 here is CASSDSTPTDTQYF. The CDR3 DNA sequence: TGTGCCAGCAGTGATTCCACACCCACAGATACGCAGTATTTT.

V and J are TRBV11-3 and TRBJ1-2; no firm D call. The CDR3 runs 11 residues. The germline V gene encodes CDR1 SGHNT and CDR2 YENEEA. The V end was cut by 1 base, the J end by 7 bases, with 4 bases between. Here the CDR3 reads CASSLAGGYTF. The CDR3 DNA follows: TGTGCCAGCAGCTTAGCCGGTGGCTACACCTTC.

The chain combines TRBV7-9 with TRBJ1-3; 8 nucleotides align to TRBD1. V lost 3 bases and J lost 3; bases outside the gene matches: 4. There are 15 residues in the CDR3. CDR1 SEHNR and CDR2 FQNEAQ come from the germline V gene (reference sequence). The CDR3 is CASSFQGAYGNTIYF. The CDR3 coding sequence is TGTGCCAGCAGCTTTCAGGGGGCTTATGGAAACACCATATATTTT.

This chain connects TRBV6-5 to TRBJ1-5; tentative D call: TRBD1 (5 bases). V shed 8 bases and J shed 0 bases, with 11 bases lying between them. The length of the CDR3 is 14 residues. Germline V gene sequence: CDR1 MNHEY, CDR2 SVGAGI. CDR3 sequence reads: CASGGGGSNQPQHF. In nucleotides, the CDR3 is TGTGCCAGCGGCGGCGGGGGTAGCAATCAGCCCCAGCATTTT.

The genes are TRBV6-1 and TRBJ2-5; D is perhaps TRBD2 (5 bases). V shed 3 bases and J shed 1 base, with 9 bases lying between them. This CDR3 has 14 amino acids. Germline lookup yields CDR1 MNHNS and CDR2 SASEGT. CDR3 region: CASSESLAQETQYF. CDR3 DNA sequence: TGTGCCAGCAGTGAGTCCCTAGCCCAAGAGACCCAGTACTTC.

This clone was seen only once. The chain couples TRBV5-1 to TRBJ1-1, with a possible D match to TRBD1 (5 bases). The CDR3 contains 13 residues. Trimming took off 4 bases at V and 4 bases at J, with 11 bases between the two ends. Germline V gene lookup returns CDR1 SGHRS and CDR2 YFSETQ. This CDR3 reads CASSMTVVTEAFF. DNA for the CDR3: TGCGCCAGCAGCATGACAGTAGTCACTGAAGCTTTCTTT.

The CDR3 sequence: CASSSGQGWGYTF. CDR3 DNA sequence: TGTGCCAGCTCATCGGGACAGGGATGGGGCTACACCTTC. The chain has TRBV18 and TRBJ1-2, with TRBD1 matching 9 bases. The CDR3 sequence is 13 residues long. In germline, CDR1 is KGHSH, CDR2 LQKENI. The V segment lost 5 bases and the J segment 8 bases; nucleotides outside the gene matches: 6.

The chain couples TRBV6-5 to TRBJ2-1; 9 nucleotides agree with TRBD2. This CDR3 spans 16 amino acids. Germline V gene lookup returns CDR1 MNHEY and CDR2 SVGAGI. After removal of 4 bases from V and 6 bases from J, the junction contained 10 bases not matched to a gene. The CDR3 reads CASSLAGAGVGNEQFF. CDR3 nucleotides: TGTGCCAGCAGTTTAGCGGGAGCTGGGGTAGGCAATGAGCAGTTCTTC.

V usage is TRBV29-1 and J usage is TRBJ2-7; 7 nucleotides match TRBD1. The CDR3 extends over 12 amino acids. The germline CDR1 and CDR2 sequences are SQVTM and ANQGSEA. The ends lost 7 bases at V and 3 bases at J; junction bases unmatched: 6. The CDR3 is CSARQGVYEQYF. In DNA form, the CDR3 reads TGCAGCGCAAGACAGGGAGTCTACGAGCAGTACTTC.

The chain uses TRBV18 and TRBJ2-7, with D tentatively TRBD1 (6 bases). This CDR3 contains 14 residues. In germline, CDR1 is KGHSH, CDR2 LQKENI. V lost 0 bases and J lost 6, with 12 bases in between. In DNA form, the CDR3 reads TGTGCCAGCTCACCACCGGGGCGAGGGGGCGAGCAGTACTTC. It translates to CASSPPGRGGEQYF.

CDR3 sequence (DNA): TGTGCCAGCAGCTTTCGGACAGGGGAACAAGAGACCCAGTACTTC. It is translated as CASSFRTGEQETQYF. This sequence joins TRBV5-4 and TRBJ2-5, with 9 positions matching TRBD1. CDR1 and CDR2 (germline): SGHNT, YYREEE (reference sequence). The CDR3 is 15 amino acids. With V trimmed by 2 bases and J by 2 bases, 4 bases remained unmatched.

V is TRBV7-9 and J is TRBJ2-3; D ambiguous. Between the trimmed V and J ends, which lost 7 bases and 4 bases, there was a span of 6 bases. The CDR3 sequence is 11 residues long. Looked up from germline, CDR1 is SEHNR and CDR2 is FQNEAQ (reference sequence). DNA for the CDR3: TGTGCCAGCAAAGCTCCAGATACGCAGTATTTT. Protein: CASKAPDTQYF.

The rearrangement links TRBV7-4 to TRBJ1-5; D is ambiguous. The CDR3 covers 14 residues. V lost 4 bases, J lost 12 bases, and 19 bases lay in between. CDR1 is SGHVT, CDR2 SQSDAQ, per germline. CDR3 sequence: CASSSRGTPFGQHF. The DNA for the CDR3 is TGTGCCAGCAGCTCCCGAGGCACTCCCTTCGGCCAGCATTTT.

The chain carries TRBV11-3 and TRBJ2-1; 9 bases agree with TRBD2. From germline, CDR1 is SGHNT and CDR2 YENEEA. The trim removed 0 bases at V and 10 bases at J, leaving 13 bases unmatched. The CDR3 sequence is 17 residues long. The CDR3 reads CASSLEGGGRARREQFF. CDR3 nucleotides: TGTGCCAGCAGCTTAGAGGGAGGCGGGAGGGCCCGTCGAGAGCAGTTCTTC.

The rearrangement links TRBV2 to TRBJ1-1; tentative D call: TRBD1 (6 bases). The germline V gene has CDR1 SNHLY and CDR2 FYNNEI. V was clipped by 2 bases and J by 10 bases, with 11 bases between them. The CDR3 spans 12 residues. The CDR3 here is CASSERAGVAFF. The CDR3 coding sequence is TGTGCCAGCAGTGAACGGGCAGGGGTAGCTTTCTTT.

The J gene is TRBJ2-3, the V gene TRBV19, with a tentative D call TRBD2 (6 bases). Looked up from germline, CDR1 is LNHDA and CDR2 is SQIVND (reference sequence). The germline V and J ends were trimmed by 3 bases and 6 bases, with 13 bases remaining between them. The CDR3 runs 14 residues. CDR3 amino acids: CASSMTAGGDTQYF. The CDR3 region has the DNA TGTGCCAGTAGTATGACGGCCGGAGGGGATACGCAGTATTTT.